This T cell receptor (beta chain) was observed in a study of T cells in narcolepsy. Produced via immunoSEQ multiplex PCR; TCRdb's table is partial and in-frame only. Of 20,000 to 25,000 clones detected, around 85% appear once; the ten largest clones hold under 1.5%. CDR3 length: 15 residues. The V and J ends lost 1 base and 3 bases, in that order; junction bases with no gene match: 7. The germline V gene has CDR1 GTSNPN and CDR2 SVGIG (reference sequence). As to this clone: Its matching antigen is unknown.

Study findings and constraints: Reportedly, autoreactive clonotypes were serially detected in patients' blood but not controls'.

This chain joins TRBV30 and TRBJ2-3; 7 positions agree with TRBD2. The receptor's source is a human donor with narcolepsy. The sequenced material came from CD45RA- memory CD4+ T cells from PBMCs. CDR3 nucleotide sequence: TGTGCCTGGAGTGGGGGAGGGGAAGGGACAGATACGCAGTATTTT. It translates to CAWSGGGEGTDTQYF.